The 31 T cell receptor beta chains given below trace back to one sample, sequenced in a study of T cells in localized non-small cell lung cancer. Sequencing used immunoSEQ multiplex PCR; TCRdb keeps in-frame clones, though not all of them. The data contain about 19,000 clones, under 95% of them singletons. The sequencing here drew on peripheral blood, taken before any cancer treatment. These receptors originate from a male donor aged 60 or over with stage I squamous cell lung carcinoma.

V and J are TRBV5-6 and TRBJ2-3; D not resolved. CDR1 SGHDT and CDR2 YYEEEE come from the germline V gene. With 3 bases removed from V and 0 bases from J, the gap between germline ends came to 8 bases. The CDR3 spans 14 residues. The CDR3: CASSYQDSTDTQYF. CDR3 sequence (DNA): TGTGCCAGCAGCTACCAAGACAGCACAGATACGCAGTATTTT.

The chain employs TRBV27 and TRBJ1-5; TRBD1 agrees at 8 bases. The CDR3 sequence is 15 residues long. Unmatched junction bases numbered 3, after V lost 5 bases and J lost 0 bases. The germline V gene has CDR1 MNHEY and CDR2 SMNVEV (reference sequence). The CDR3 nucleotides read TGTGCCAGCAGTCCGACAGGGGATAGCAATCAGCCCCAGCATTTT. Translation: CASSPTGDSNQPQHF.

The chain joins TRBV11-2 to TRBJ2-2; TRBD2 might be the D (6 bases). The length of the CDR3 is 15 residues. The V and J ends lost 3 bases and 6 bases respectively, with 14 bases between them. Germline V gene lookup returns CDR1 SGHAT and CDR2 FQNNGV. The CDR3 DNA follows: TGTGCCAGCAGCTTCGGGCACTCGGGGGCCGGGGAGCTGTTTTTT. The encoded protein is CASSFGHSGAGELFF.

This clone was counted a few times. The chain uses TRBV19 and TRBJ2-1; maybe TRBD1 (6 bases). Germline lookup yields CDR1 LNHDA and CDR2 SQIVND (reference sequence). This CDR3 is built from 15 residues. V was shortened by 7 bases and J by 7 bases, with 20 bases between the two germline ends. CDR3 residues: CASIAYRDTKNEQFF. CDR3 bases: TGTGCCAGTATCGCCTACCGGGACACGAAGAATGAGCAGTTCTTC.

The chain carries TRBV7-2 and TRBJ1-5; weak D call: TRBD1 (5 bases). The length of the CDR3 is 15 residues. V was cut by 5 bases and J by 4 bases, with 15 bases left in between. Germline V lookup: CDR1 SGHTA, CDR2 FQGNSA. CDR3 bases: TGTGCCAGCAGCCCGGACTGGGGGATTAATCAGCCCCAGCATTTT. Its translation: CASSPDWGINQPQHF.

J is TRBJ2-1 and V is TRBV5-1; D is unclear. The CDR3 contains 14 residues. Germline lookup yields CDR1 SGHRS and CDR2 YFSETQ. Trimming stripped 6 bases from V and 0 bases from J, with 10 bases between. This CDR3 is CASTGSNSYNEQFF. The CDR3 bases are TGCGCCAGCACCGGGTCCAACTCCTACAATGAGCAGTTCTTC.

This rearrangement joins TRBV2 to TRBJ2-5; tentatively, D is TRBD1 or TRBD2 (5 bases each). This CDR3 region has 14 residues. Trimming removed 6 bases at V and 1 base at J, with 12 bases between. The germline V gene has CDR1 SNHLY and CDR2 FYNNEI. This chain's CDR3 is CASRAGTVQETQYF. The CDR3 DNA sequence: TGTGCCAGCAGGGCCGGGACGGTCCAAGAGACCCAGTACTTC.

The V and J genes are TRBV7-3 and TRBJ2-1; no definite D call. V was pared by 5 bases and J by 2 bases, with 13 bases between. Per germline, CDR1 SGHTA and CDR2 FQGTGA. The CDR3 is 15 amino acids. Here the CDR3 DNA reads TGTGCCAGCAGCCAGGCCAACCAACCCTACAATGAGCAGTTCTTC. Its translation: CASSQANQPYNEQFF.

The chain employs TRBV9 and TRBJ2-2, with D perhaps TRBD1 (6 bases). This CDR3 is 15 amino acids long. V lost 0 bases and J 5 bases, leaving 11 bases between the germline ends. The germline V gene encodes CDR1 SGDLS and CDR2 YYNGEE. The CDR3 coding sequence is TGTGCCAGCAGCGTAGAGGGACACACAACCGGGGAGCTGTTTTTT. This gives the protein CASSVEGHTTGELFF.

By share of the sample, this clone is medium-sized. V is TRBV9 and J is TRBJ1-1, with D tentatively TRBD1 (5 bases). From germline, CDR1 is SGDLS and CDR2 YYNGEE. V was trimmed by 0 bases and J by 0 bases, leaving 9 bases between them. The CDR3 covers 15 residues. CDR3 DNA sequence: TGTGCCAGCAGCGTAGTGAACAGGATGAACACTGAAGCTTTCTTT. The encoded protein is CASSVVNRMNTEAFF.

The chain recombines TRBV21-1 with TRBJ2-7. TRBV21-1 is designated a pseudogene. This CDR3 region has 15 residues. As DNA, the CDR3 is TGTGCCAGCAGCGCTTCACGGACCGTTTCCTACGAGCAGTACTTC. Protein sequence: CASSASRTVSYEQYF.

The CDR3 loop reads CASSIPLGTGTDTQYF. CDR3 sequence (DNA): TGTGCCAGCAGCATCCCCCTGGGGACAGGGACAGATACGCAGTATTTT. The gene calls are TRBV5-5 and TRBJ2-3, with 9 bases aligning to TRBD1. Germline V lookup: CDR1 SGHKS, CDR2 YYEKEE (reference sequence). Trimming took 4 bases from V and 3 from J; bases not matched to a gene: 9. This CDR3 region has 16 residues. The whole variable domain, remainder taken from reference TRBV5-5 and TRBJ2-3, is DAGVTQSPTHLIKTRGQQVTLRCSPISGHKSVSWYQQVLGQGPQFIFQYYEKEERGRGNFPDRFSARQFPNYSSELNVNALLLGDSALYLCASSIPLGTGTDTQYFGPGTRLTVL.

CDR3 bases: TGTGCCAGCAGTTCCGACAGGGAGAAGTCCTACGAGCAGTACTTC. It specifies CASSSDREKSYEQYF. This chain uses TRBV28 with TRBJ2-7; 7 nucleotides match TRBD1. CDR1 MDHEN and CDR2 SYDVKM come from the germline V gene. The CDR3 runs 15 residues. V was pared by 4 bases and J by 1 base, with 7 bases of the junction left unmatched.

V is TRBV4-3 and J is TRBJ2-2; perhaps D is TRBD1 or TRBD2 (6 bases each). Germline-derived CDR1 and CDR2 are LGHNA and YSLEER. CDR3 length equals 18 residues. V was cut by 0 bases and J by 4 bases, with 18 bases left in between. This CDR3 reads CASSQEVGGTLFTGELFF. The CDR3 nucleotides are TGCGCCAGCAGCCAAGAAGTAGGCGGGACACTATTCACCGGGGAGCTGTTTTTT.

The CDR3 spells CASTGTDTSNYGYTF. CDR3 nucleotide sequence: TGTGCCAGTACCGGGACAGATACTTCTAACTATGGCTACACCTTC. The chain carries TRBV19 and TRBJ1-2, with 7 bases lining up with TRBD1. Germline CDR1 reads LNHDA; CDR2 reads SQIVND (reference sequence). The CDR3 is 15 amino acids. The ends lost 7 bases at V and 0 bases at J; junction bases unmatched: 8. The full variable domain, its missing parts supplied by reference TRBV19 and TRBJ1-2, is DGGITQSPKYLFRKEGQNVTLSCEQNLNHDAMYWYRQDPGQGLRLIYYSQIVNDFQKGDIAEGYSVSREKKESFPLTVTSAQKNPTAFYLCASTGTDTSNYGYTFGSGTRLTVV.

The genes are TRBV7-3 and TRBJ1-5; 7 nucleotides align to TRBD1. Germline V gene sequence: CDR1 SGHTA, CDR2 FQGTGA. The CDR3 totals 18 residues. V trimming: 2 bases; J trimming: 0 bases; junction bases outside the gene matches: 10. CDR3 bases: TGTGCCAGCAGCTTAGGGGCGGACAGGTATTATAGCAATCAGCCCCAGCATTTT. Protein: CASSLGADRYYSNQPQHF.

The rearrangement uses TRBV19 and TRBJ2-5; tentatively, D is TRBD2 (5 bases). The V and J ends lost 6 bases and 3 bases respectively, with 11 bases between them. The CDR3 extends over 13 amino acids. Germline V gene sequence: CDR1 LNHDA, CDR2 SQIVND (reference sequence). The CDR3 nucleotides read TGTGCCAGTAGCCCGAGGGTGGAAGAGACCCAGTACTTC. Translating it yields CASSPRVEETQYF.

The chain uses TRBV11-3 and TRBJ2-5; D remains ambiguous. The CDR3 covers 11 residues. Germline loops: CDR1 SGHNT, CDR2 YENEEA. The germline V and J ends were trimmed by 1 base and 5 bases, with 2 bases remaining between them. CDR3 in DNA: TGTGCCAGCAGCTTAGTGGAGACCCAGTACTTC. Translated: CASSLVETQYF.

This sequence joins TRBV7-9 and TRBJ1-1, with 11 bases identical to TRBD1. The CDR3 contains 14 residues. Unmatched junction bases numbered 10, after V lost 4 bases and J lost 12 bases. The germline gives CDR1 SEHNR, CDR2 FQNEAQ (reference sequence). The CDR3 DNA sequence: TGTGCCAGCAGCTATGCCGGACAGGGGGCAGCGTCTTTCTTT. It translates to CASSYAGQGAASFF.

This chain joins TRBV11-3 and TRBJ2-5; tentative D call: TRBD1 (6 bases). With 2 bases removed from V and 2 bases from J, the gap between germline ends came to 6 bases. This CDR3 comprises 13 residues. Germline CDR1 SGHNT, CDR2 YENEEA. The CDR3 here is CASSLQGQETQYF. CDR3 DNA: TGTGCCAGCAGCTTACAGGGGCAAGAGACCCAGTACTTC.

The chain employs TRBV19 and TRBJ2-6; D remains unclear. Per the germline V gene, CDR1 is LNHDA and CDR2 is SQIVND (reference sequence). The CDR3 totals 15 residues. Between the trimmed V and J ends, which lost 0 bases and 9 bases, there was a span of 12 bases. The CDR3 region is CASSIDLNRVNVLTF. CDR3 bases: TGTGCCAGTAGTATAGATCTTAACCGGGTCAACGTCCTGACTTTC.

The chain carries TRBV5-1 and TRBJ2-5; 8 bases align to TRBD2. V dropped 3 bases and J dropped 2; count of bases not matched to a gene: 6. The length of the CDR3 is 15 residues. Germline CDR1 reads SGHRS; CDR2 reads YFSETQ. Here the CDR3 reads CASSSLTSGQETQYF. The CDR3 DNA sequence: TGCGCCAGCAGCTCCCTCACTAGCGGTCAAGAGACCCAGTACTTC. The complete variable domain, with remaining parts taken from reference TRBV5-1 and TRBJ2-5, reads KAGVTQTPRYLIKTRGQQVTLSCSPISGHRSVSWYQQTPGQGLQFLFEYFSETQRNKGNFPGRFSGRQFSNSRSEMNVSTLELGDSALYLCASSSLTSGQETQYFGPGTRLLVL.

The J gene is TRBJ2-7, the V gene TRBV18; unclear D gene. This CDR3 has 11 residues. V lost 8 bases, J lost 4 bases, and 9 bases lay in between. The germline gives CDR1 KGHSH, CDR2 LQKENI. The CDR3 nucleotides read TGTGCCAGCGGTGGGGAATACGAGCAGTACTTC. This translates into CASGGEYEQYF.

This chain connects TRBV15 to TRBJ2-5, with 11 nucleotides matching TRBD2. CDR3 length equals 14 residues. V dropped 6 bases and J dropped 1; count of bases not matched to a gene: 1. CDR1 and CDR2 (germline): LNHNV, YYDKDF (reference sequence). The CDR3: CATSTSGGQETQYF. CDR3 DNA: TGTGCCACCAGTACTAGCGGGGGCCAAGAGACCCAGTACTTC.

This clone was recorded once. The chain recombines TRBV5-8 with TRBJ2-4; D uncertain. The CDR3 runs 15 residues. Germline V lookup: CDR1 SGHTS, CDR2 YDEGEE. V was cut by 1 base and J by 0 bases, with 8 bases left in between. CDR3 DNA sequence: TGTGCCAGCAGCTTGTGGACCTTAGCCAAAAACATTCAGTACTTC. Protein product: CASSLWTLAKNIQYF.

CDR3 protein: CASSLSTSGIETQYF. Here the CDR3 DNA reads TGTGCCAGCAGCTTATCCACTAGCGGGATAGAGACCCAGTACTTC. The V call is TRBV7-9, the J call TRBJ2-5; 10 positions match TRBD2. Germline V gene lookup returns CDR1 SEHNR and CDR2 FQNEAQ (reference sequence). This CDR3 is 15 amino acids long. With 2 bases clipped from V and 4 bases from J, the junction kept 4 bases outside the gene matches.

This sequence joins TRBV30 and TRBJ2-7; a possible D gene is TRBD1 (6 bases). CDR3 size: 12 residues. Germline V CDR1 and CDR2: GTSNPN, SVGIG (reference sequence). Deletions cut 7 bases from V and 1 base from J, with 11 bases between. The CDR3 DNA sequence: TGTGCCTTTGGGCAGGGGTCCTACGAGCAGTACTTC. Protein sequence: CAFGQGSYEQYF.

V is TRBV7-6 and J is TRBJ2-2, with 8 bases fitting TRBD2. After removal of 5 bases from V and 2 bases from J, the junction contained 4 bases not matched to a gene. The CDR3 sequence is 15 residues long. Looked up from germline, CDR1 is SGHVS and CDR2 is FNYEAQ. CDR3 in DNA: TGTGCCAGCAGCCCTAGCGGGCCCAACACCGGGGAGCTGTTTTTT. Amino acids: CASSPSGPNTGELFF.

The chain carries TRBV6-6 and TRBJ1-2; TRBD1 aligns across 8 bases. This CDR3 is built from 14 residues. Germline V gives CDR1 MNHNY, CDR2 SVGAGI (reference sequence). Trimming at V came to 4 bases and at J to 2 bases, leaving 3 bases not matched to a gene. DNA for the CDR3: TGTGCCAGCAGTTTTAACAGGGGGAACTATGGCTACACCTTC. As protein: CASSFNRGNYGYTF.

CDR3 region: CASSQAPGVGYGYTF. The CDR3 DNA reads as TGCGCCAGCAGCCAGGCCCCGGGGGTAGGCTATGGCTACACCTTC. The chain is built from TRBV4-3 and TRBJ1-2; tentatively, D is TRBD1 (5 bases). Germline lookup yields CDR1 LGHNA and CDR2 YSLEER. This CDR3 has 15 residues. Trimming pared 3 bases from V and 4 bases from J, leaving 15 bases between.

This clone has a handful of counts. V gene TRBV5-5 combines with J gene TRBJ2-7; 7 nucleotides agree with TRBD2. The CDR3 contains 14 residues. Germline values: CDR1 SGHKS, CDR2 YYEKEE (reference sequence). The ends lost 0 bases at V and 1 base at J; junction bases unmatched: 1. The chain's CDR3 is CASSLDGRSYEQYF. The CDR3 DNA reads TGTGCCAGCAGCTTGGACGGGAGGTCCTACGAGCAGTACTTC.